The entry that follows covers one TCR beta chain sequence. Its specificity is not known. This sample's treatment: 15 to 20 received Ad26.COV2.S at low or high dose, single or two shots; 5 received placebo; per-sample allocation not given. Sampling was performed 63 days after the first vaccine or placebo injection. Ad26 vector vaccine expressed Wuhan-strain SARS-CoV-2 spike. V shed 1 base and J shed 3 bases, with 8 bases lying between them. The CDR3 runs to 14 residues. The germline V gene has CDR1 SGHDT and CDR2 YYEEEE. This sample was included in a study of Ad26.COV2.S vaccination and SARS-CoV-2 variants. Study details: Dosing was one shot or two shots 56 days apart. Study-wide findings and caveats: Spike-specific TCR breadth ran higher among vaccine recipients than placebo recipients. From the TCR breadth and depth analyses, total T cell responses may have been underestimated.

Clones were sequenced by immunoSEQ multiplex PCR, and TCRdb holds only the in-frame ones, with some missing. The sample consists of fewer than 400,000 clones, approximately 86% of them appearing once. The rearrangement links TRBV5-6 to TRBJ1-5, with no clear D. The sequencing used peripheral blood, collected in a trial of Ad26.COV2.S vaccine versus placebo. This clonotype was sampled from a person between 18 and 65 years old who received the Ad26.COV2.S COVID-19 vaccine or a placebo. CDR3 sequence reads: CASSLRENNQPQHF. The DNA of the CDR3 is TGTGCCAGCAGCTTGAGGGAGAACAATCAGCCCCAGCATTTT. The complete variable domain, with remaining parts taken from reference TRBV5-6 and TRBJ1-5, reads DAGVTQSPTHLIKTRGQQVTLRCSPKSGHDTVSWYQQALGQGPQFIFQYYEEEERQRGNFPDRFSGHQFPNYSSELNVNALLLGDSALYLCASSLRENNQPQHFGDGTRLSIL.